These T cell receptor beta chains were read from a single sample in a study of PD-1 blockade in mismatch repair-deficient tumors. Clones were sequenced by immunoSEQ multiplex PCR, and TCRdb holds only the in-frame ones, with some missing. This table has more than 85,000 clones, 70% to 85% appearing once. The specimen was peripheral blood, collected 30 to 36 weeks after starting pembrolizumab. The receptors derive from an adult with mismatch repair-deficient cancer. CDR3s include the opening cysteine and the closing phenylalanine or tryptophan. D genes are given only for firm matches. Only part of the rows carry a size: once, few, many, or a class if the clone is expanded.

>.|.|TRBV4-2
CASSPSLDSPGANVLTF
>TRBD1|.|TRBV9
CASSVEPDRAGNYGYTF
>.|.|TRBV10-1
CASPGSSDSGNTIYF
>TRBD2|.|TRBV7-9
CASSLLGTSGDEQYF
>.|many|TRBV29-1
CSVESTVYGYTF
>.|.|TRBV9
CASSDGQLNTEAFF
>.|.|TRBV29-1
CSVIQDYGYTF
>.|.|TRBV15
CATSLSYRYDQPQHF
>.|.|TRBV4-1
CASSTRDGISYEQYF
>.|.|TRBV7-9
CASSLERNTEAFF
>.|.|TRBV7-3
CASSSSQGASTEQYF
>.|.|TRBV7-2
CASSLLVETQYF
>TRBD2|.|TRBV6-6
CASSYAPSGSSYEQYF
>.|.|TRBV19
CASSIPGSSYNEQFF
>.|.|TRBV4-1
CASSQESLGNTEAFF
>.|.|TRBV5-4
CASSLGRLNTEAFF
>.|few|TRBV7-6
CASSLQVWQPQHF
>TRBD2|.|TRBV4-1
CASSPTSGRGETQYF
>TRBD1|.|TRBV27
CASRRTGGRGGYTF
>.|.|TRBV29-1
CSVEDIWEQFF
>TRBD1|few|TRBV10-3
CAISDGTGGAGELFF
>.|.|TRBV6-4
CASSELASTDTQYF
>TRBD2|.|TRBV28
CASSYNSGSEGEQFF
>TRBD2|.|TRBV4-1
CASSQVYTGLAFSGELFF
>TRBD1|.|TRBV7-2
CASSTMTGGLSEAFF
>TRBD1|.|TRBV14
CASSPWTGSLMNTGELFF
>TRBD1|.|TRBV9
CASSPTGQFHEQYF
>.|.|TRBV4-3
CASSRGAGTSSGDTQYF
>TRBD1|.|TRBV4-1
CASRGGLQGTLYGYTF
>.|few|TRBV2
CASSVQKNTGELFF
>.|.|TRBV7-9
CASSSRQNSYEQYF
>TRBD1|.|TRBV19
CASSPGQGIGQPQHF
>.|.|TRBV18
CASSPIGSGEQYF
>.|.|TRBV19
CASSMVRTYGYTF
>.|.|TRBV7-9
CASSLDRLLSYNEQFF
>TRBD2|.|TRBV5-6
CASSSSGRVAGELFF
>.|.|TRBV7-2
CASSLAAGYGYTF
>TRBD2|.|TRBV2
CASRTSGRMTGELFF
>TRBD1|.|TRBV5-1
CASQDRGQGSGTDTQYF
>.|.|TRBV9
CASSLGGATNEKLFF
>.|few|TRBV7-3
CASSLQTGELFF
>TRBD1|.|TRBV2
CASGGEQGNFGGYTF
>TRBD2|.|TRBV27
CASSFGRESSYEQYF
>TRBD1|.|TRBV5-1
CASSAIAGTGAGISYEQYF
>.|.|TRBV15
CATSRDASSTDTQYF
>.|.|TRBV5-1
CASSLDAENYGYTF
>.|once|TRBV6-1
CASSEAVMNTEAFF
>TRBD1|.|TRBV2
CASWGQGETQYF